This TCR beta chain was recovered during a study of blood T cell repertoires in COVID-19. Study background: T cells, B-cell-depleted T cells, or PBMCs supplied cDNA or gDNA.

Measured with immunoSEQ multiplex PCR; TCRdb has only the in-frame clones, and not every one. The table lists 150,000 to 180,000 clones, about 79% of them singletons. Specimen: peripheral blood. The receptor's source is a woman aged 45-65 years with acute or convalescent COVID-19.

CDR3 amino acids: CASSYRGQMGETQYF. In DNA, the CDR3 is TGTGCCAGCAGTTACAGGGGGCAGATGGGAGAGACCCAGTACTTC. The chain has TRBV6-2 or TRBV6-3 and TRBJ2-5, with TRBD1 matching 7 bases. The CDR3 runs 15 residues. V was pared by 2 bases and J by 4 bases, with 7 bases of the junction left unmatched. Germline CDR1 MNHEY, CDR2 SVGEGT.